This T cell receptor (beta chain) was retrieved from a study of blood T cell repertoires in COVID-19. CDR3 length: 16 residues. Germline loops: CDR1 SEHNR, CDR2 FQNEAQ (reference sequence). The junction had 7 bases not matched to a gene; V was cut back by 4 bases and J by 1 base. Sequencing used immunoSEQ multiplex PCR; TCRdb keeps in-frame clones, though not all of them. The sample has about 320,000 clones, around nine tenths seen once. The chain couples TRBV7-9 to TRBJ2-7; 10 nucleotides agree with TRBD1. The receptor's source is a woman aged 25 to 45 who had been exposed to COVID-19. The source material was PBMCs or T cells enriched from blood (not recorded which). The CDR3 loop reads CASSSLDRGPSYEQYF. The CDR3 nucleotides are TGTGCCAGCAGCTCCCTCGACAGGGGGCCGTCCTACGAGCAGTACTTC.